These 22 T cell receptor beta chains came from one sample sequenced in a study of blood T cell repertoires in COVID-19. Libraries were prepared by immunoSEQ multiplex PCR; TCRdb keeps only in-frame clonotypes and omits some of them. This sample has approximately 200,000 clones, with around 84% found just once. Sequencing was performed on peripheral blood. These receptors originate from an elderly woman with COVID-19, enrolled during active disease.

This clone was recorded once. V usage is TRBV6-4 and J usage is TRBJ1-6, with 9 bases lining up with TRBD1. This CDR3 region has 14 residues. V dropped 3 bases and J dropped 10; count of bases not matched to a gene: 4. Germline lookup yields CDR1 MRHNA and CDR2 SNTAGT. The CDR3 here is CASSEGQGSSPLHF. DNA of the CDR3: TGTGCCAGCAGTGAGGGACAGGGCAGCTCACCCCTCCACTTT.

This clone was observed a few times. The same CDR3 is also encoded by other DNA sequences in this sample. V is TRBV5-1 and J is TRBJ1-6; the D is unclear. Germline V gene sequence: CDR1 SGHRS, CDR2 YFSETQ. Trimming cost V 0 bases and J 1 base, with 5 bases left between them. The CDR3 consists of 15 residues. The CDR3 sequence: CASSLGGSYNSPLHF. Here the CDR3 DNA reads TGCGCCAGCAGCTTGGGAGGGTCCTATAATTCACCCCTCCACTTT.

The chain employs TRBV11-3 and TRBJ2-5; TRBD2 might be the D (6 bases). Germline assignment: CDR1 SGHNT and CDR2 YENEEA. This CDR3 region has 14 residues. V shed 5 bases and J shed 4 bases, with 14 bases lying between them. Here the CDR3 reads CASSESSGLETQYF. The CDR3 coding sequence is TGTGCCAGCAGCGAGAGTAGCGGTTTAGAGACCCAGTACTTC.

J is TRBJ2-7 and V is TRBV1; the table's D call TRBD2 went unverified against the DNA. TRBV1 is termed a pseudogene. CDR3 size: 16 residues. The CDR3 DNA reads as TGCACCAGCAGCCAAGCCCCAGCGAACTGGCGGGGGCTCCGATCCGTC. This codes for CTSSQAPANWRGLRSV.

This clone showed up just once. The chain couples TRBV6-5 to TRBJ1-1, with 8 nucleotides matching TRBD1. This CDR3 is built from 14 residues. In germline, CDR1 is MNHEY, CDR2 SVGAGI. The DNA of the CDR3 is TGTGCTACCAATCGCCAGGGGGCCCAAACTGAAGCTTTCTTT. It is translated as CATNRQGAQTEAFF.

This clone was seen only a few times. V and J are TRBV18 and TRBJ2-4, with no clear D. Germline values: CDR1 KGHSH, CDR2 LQKENI. Trimming pared 0 bases from V and 7 bases from J, leaving 7 bases between. The CDR3 runs 13 residues. The CDR3 DNA reads TGTGCCAGCTCACCACCGGCCTCGAACATTCAGTACTTC. Its translation: CASSPPASNIQYF. Full variable domain (outside the CDR3, taken from reference TRBV18 and TRBJ2-4): NAGVMQNPRHLVRRRGQEARLRCSPMKGHSHVYWYRQLPEEGLKFMVYLQKENIIDESGMPKERFSAEFPKEGPSILRIQQVVRGDSAAYFCASSPPASNIQYFGAGTRLSVL.

This clone was detected once. One end of the junction does not line up with germline, which may come from a read error. This chain joins TRBV7-2 and TRBJ1-2; TRBD1 aligns across 7 bases. Per the germline V gene, CDR1 is SGHTA and CDR2 is FQGNSA. The CDR3 sequence is 15 residues long. The CDR3 here is CASSAEQGVQYGHTF. In nucleotides, the CDR3 is TGTGCCAGCAGCGCCGAGCAGGGGGTCCAATATGGCCACACCTTC.

Here the CDR3 reads CASSSPGQGAIAYNSPLHF. The CDR3 nucleotides read TGTGCCAGCAGCTCACCGGGACAGGGGGCGATCGCCTATAATTCACCCCTCCACTTT. The genes are TRBV7-2 and TRBJ1-6, with 12 bases fitting TRBD1. J was trimmed by 2 bases and V by 4 bases; bases with no gene match: 9. Per germline, CDR1 SGHTA and CDR2 FQGNSA. This CDR3 comprises 19 residues.

The V gene is TRBV5-4, the J gene TRBJ2-1; D ambiguous. Trimming pared 0 bases from V and 2 bases from J, leaving 9 bases between. CDR1 and CDR2 (germline): SGHNT, YYREEE (reference sequence). The CDR3 has 15 residues. Here the CDR3 reads CASSLGGQAYNEQFF. Written as DNA, the CDR3 is TGTGCCAGCAGCTTGGGTGGGCAAGCCTACAATGAGCAGTTCTTC.

The genes are TRBV28 and TRBJ2-1; D gene unclear. CDR3 length: 11 residues. Germline CDR1 reads MDHEN; CDR2 reads SYDVKM. Trimming stripped 6 bases from V and 15 bases from J, with 15 bases between. CDR3 sequence (DNA): TGTGCCAGCAGATCCCGTGAATCGCGGTTCTTC. Protein sequence: CASRSRESRFF. Variable domain in full (rest from reference TRBV28 and TRBJ2-1): DVKVTQSSRYLVKRTGEKVFLECVQDMDHENMFWYRQDPGLGLRLIYFSYDVKMKEKGDIPEGYSVSREKKERFSLILESASTNQTSMYLCASRSRESRFFGPGTRLTVL.

This clone has only one observation. The gene calls are TRBV7-2 and TRBJ1-3; TRBD1 might be the D (6 bases). This CDR3 spans 16 amino acids. Trimming took off 3 bases at V and 0 bases at J, with 12 bases between the two ends. Looked up from germline, CDR1 is SGHTA and CDR2 is FQGNSA. The CDR3 region is CASSLNRALSGNTIYF. For the CDR3, the DNA is TGTGCCAGCAGCTTGAACAGGGCCCTCTCTGGAAACACCATATATTTT. Full variable domain (missing parts from reference TRBV7-2 and TRBJ1-3): GAGVSQSPSNKVTEKGKDVELRCDPISGHTALYWYRQSLGQGLEFLIYFQGNSAPDKSGLPSDRFSAERTGGSVSTLTIQRTQQEDSAVYLCASSLNRALSGNTIYFGEGSWLTVV.

This chain uses TRBV5-3 with TRBJ1-1, with a tentative D call TRBD1 (5 bases). TRBV5-3 is classed as an ORF, of uncertain function. The CDR3 spans 15 residues. Between the trimmed V and J ends, which lost 3 bases and 1 base, there was a span of 13 bases. CDR3 DNA: TGTGCCAGAAGCTGGGGGGAGGGCGAGAACACTGAAGCTTTCTTT. Translating gives CARSWGEGENTEAFF.

The genes are TRBV27 and TRBJ1-4; perhaps TRBD1 as D (6 bases). This CDR3 spans 14 amino acids. Germline V gives CDR1 MNHEY, CDR2 SMNVEV (reference sequence). V lost 2 bases and J 7 bases, leaving 11 bases between the germline ends. DNA of the CDR3: TGTGCCAGCAGTTTAGCGGGGGCGAGTGAAAAACTGTTTTTT. It codes for CASSLAGASEKLFF.

The chain uses TRBV4-1 and TRBJ1-2; no clear D gene. The CDR3 totals 13 residues. Germline V gives CDR1 MGHRA, CDR2 YSYEKL. The ends were cut back, 4 bases at V and 2 bases at J, with 8 bases in the middle. CDR3 loop: CASSPQENYGYTF. CDR3 DNA sequence: TGCGCCAGCAGCCCCCAGGAAAACTATGGCTACACCTTC.

The chain uses TRBV7-9 and TRBJ1-1; 7 positions agree with TRBD1. CDR3 length: 13 residues. Germline V gives CDR1 SEHNR, CDR2 FQNEAQ (reference sequence). Germline trimming cut 6 bases from V and 4 bases from J; bases unmatched to any gene: 5. CDR3 region: CASRVQGSTEAFF. In DNA form, the CDR3 reads TGTGCCAGCAGAGTACAGGGGTCCACTGAAGCTTTCTTT.

The chain uses TRBV6-6 and TRBJ1-5, with a tentative D call TRBD1 (5 bases). V lost 8 bases to trimming and J lost 5 bases, with 16 bases between them. Looked up from germline, CDR1 is MNHNY and CDR2 is SVGAGI (reference sequence). The CDR3 extends over 14 amino acids. The CDR3 loop reads CASLSGESDQPQHF. The CDR3 region has the DNA TGTGCCAGCCTCTCGGGGGAAAGCGATCAGCCCCAGCATTTT.

This sequence joins TRBV2 and TRBJ1-1; 9 nucleotides match TRBD1. J lost 5 bases, V lost 4 bases, and 8 bases had no gene match. Per the germline V gene, CDR1 is SNHLY and CDR2 is FYNNEI. There are 15 residues in the CDR3. CDR3 amino acids: CASSAQDRGGTEAFF. For the CDR3, the DNA is TGTGCCAGCAGTGCTCAGGACAGGGGAGGAACTGAAGCTTTCTTT.

This rearrangement joins TRBV12-3 or TRBV12-4 to TRBJ2-3, with D uncertain. The CDR3 spans 12 residues. Trimming pared 7 bases from V and 0 bases from J, leaving 5 bases between. The CDR3 is CASTLSTDTQYF. In DNA, the CDR3 is TGTGCCAGCACCCTCAGCACAGATACGCAGTATTTT.

The gene calls are TRBV27 and TRBJ2-4; 7 bases agree with TRBD2. The CDR3 has 15 amino acids. Unmatched junction bases numbered 4, after V lost 5 bases and J lost 0 bases. Germline V lookup: CDR1 MNHEY, CDR2 SMNVEV (reference sequence). As DNA, the CDR3 is TGTGCCAGCAGTCAAGGACTAGTAGCCAAAAACATTCAGTACTTC. Its translation is CASSQGLVAKNIQYF.

The chain uses TRBV13 and TRBJ1-2; no definite D call. This CDR3 spans 14 amino acids. V dropped 5 bases and J dropped 4 bases, with 14 bases sitting between them. Germline CDR1 reads PRHDT; CDR2 reads FYEKMQ (reference sequence). Written as DNA, the CDR3 is TGTGCCAGCAGCCACCAAGGCGGTGCCTATGGCTACACCTTC. This gives the protein CASSHQGGAYGYTF.

CDR3 nucleotides: TGTGCCAGCAGCCCGGGACAGGCCCTTAATTCACCCCTCCACTTT. Residues: CASSPGQALNSPLHF. J is TRBJ1-6 and V is TRBV3-1 (or the pseudogene TRBV3-2); TRBD1 matches 8 bases. Germline-derived CDR1 and CDR2 are LGHDT and YNNKEL (reference sequence). The V gene end was trimmed by 4 bases and the J gene end by 6 bases; junction bases not matched to a gene: 5. The CDR3 is 15 residues long.

This chain links TRBV5-1 with TRBJ2-7; TRBD1 is a possible D gene (6 bases). The CDR3 length is 15 residues. The germline CDR1 and CDR2 sequences are SGHRS and YFSETQ. Trimming removed 0 bases at V and 0 bases at J, with 10 bases between. The CDR3 nucleotides are TGCGCCAGCAGCTTGGTTACAGGGAGCTCCTACGAGCAGTACTTC. It translates to CASSLVTGSSYEQYF.